This paragraph reports one T cell receptor (beta chain). The antigen is unknown. This entry belongs to a study of cytomegalovirus exposure and HLA in healthy donors. Germline CDR1 and CDR2: MGHRA and YSYEKL. The ends were cut back, 4 bases at V and 4 bases at J, with 5 bases in the middle. The CDR3 is 12 amino acids. The PCR employed 60 Vbeta primers together with 13 Jbeta primers. In the original analysis: Among the unique TCR beta chains that a later analysis counted, 70 million to 85 million in all, about 12 million were shared. The assay was immunoSEQ multiplex PCR, and TCRdb's table has in-frame clones only and misses some. The V and J calls and the clone size are those of that table, but D and trimming were determined from the DNA. The table lists fewer than 85,000 clones, around 72% of them singletons. Study-level findings and limits: TCR beta V- and J-gene trimming was later associated with a missense DCLRE1C variant. There were 150 to 200 TCR beta chains listed as cytomegalovirus-associated.

The chain has TRBV4-1 and TRBJ1-3; the D is unclear. This sequence was found in a woman in her 40s in good health and CMV-seropositive. Sequenced material: PBMCs. The CDR3 sequence: CASSPRGNTIYF. Written as DNA, the CDR3 is TGCGCCAGCAGCCCGAGGGGAAACACCATATATTTT.